This T cell receptor (beta chain) is drawn from a study of blood T cell repertoires in COVID-19. Per the germline V gene, CDR1 is KGHDR and CDR2 is SFDVKD. Deletions cut 3 bases from V and 9 bases from J, with 11 bases between. CDR3 size: 14 residues. TCRdb keeps only in-frame clones here, not all; method: immunoSEQ multiplex PCR. There are over 300,000 clones in the sample; around four fifths occur only once, and roughly 1.2% lies in the top ten. Sequenced material: peripheral blood. The chain joins TRBV24-1 to TRBJ1-6, with a weak D call TRBD1 (6 bases). This TCR came from a woman in her forties or fifties with acute or convalescent COVID-19. This chain's CDR3 is CATSDTGIGSPLHF. CDR3 bases: TGTGCCACCAGTGATACAGGGATAGGTTCACCCCTCCACTTT.